The clone carrying this T cell receptor beta chain has just one count. Its antigen is undetermined. CDR1 and CDR2 from the germline V gene are SGHNT and YENEEA. Trimming removed 4 bases at V and 6 bases at J, with 16 bases between. The CDR3 runs 14 residues. These data belong to a study of T cell responses to AZD1222 COVID-19 vaccine. Points from the study as a whole: Within unmutated variant regions lay the reported targets of nearly half of spike-specific TCRs. The sample set comprised mostly white British donors with more females, and clonal diversity was possibly underestimated.

Measured with immunoSEQ multiplex PCR; TCRdb has only the in-frame clones, and not every one. The sample has about 100,000 clones, around nine tenths seen once. Material: peripheral blood, obtained on day 0 of AZD1222 vaccination. V gene TRBV11-3 combines with J gene TRBJ2-7, with D perhaps matching TRBD1 (6 bases). This sequence was found in an adult in good health. CDR3 sequence: CASSSAGDMVEQYF. As DNA, the CDR3 is TGTGCCAGCAGCTCGGCAGGGGACATGGTCGAGCAGTACTTC.